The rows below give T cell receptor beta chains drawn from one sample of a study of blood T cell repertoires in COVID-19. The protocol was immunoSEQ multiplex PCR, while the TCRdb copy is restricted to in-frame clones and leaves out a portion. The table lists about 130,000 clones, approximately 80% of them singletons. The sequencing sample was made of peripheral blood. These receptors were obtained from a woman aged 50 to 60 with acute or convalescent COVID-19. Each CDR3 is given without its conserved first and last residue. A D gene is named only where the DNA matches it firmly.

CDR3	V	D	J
ASKSSGANVLT	TRBV2	.	TRBJ2-6
ASSKGGGTEQY	TRBV21-1	.	TRBJ2-7
ASSITGGLNTEAF	TRBV7-9	TRBD1	TRBJ1-1
ASSFDGPGQGHHGYT	TRBV5-1	TRBD1	TRBJ1-2
AIRGQGSYEQY	TRBV10-3	TRBD1	TRBJ2-7
ASSQITDRPDALH	TRBV5-4	.	TRBJ1-6
ATSRPAQTGGKNIQY	TRBV15	TRBD1	TRBJ2-4
ASSLGDRDTMGYT	TRBV5-6	TRBD1	TRBJ1-2
ASSPFEGSYGYT	TRBV7-8	.	TRBJ1-2
ASSQGGLASTGELF	TRBV3-1/TRBV3-2	TRBD2	TRBJ2-2
ASRYEGTHGYT	TRBV6-5	.	TRBJ1-2
ASSQETGAEQF	TRBV3-1/TRBV3-2	TRBD1	TRBJ2-1
ASSRGLAVFGDEQF	TRBV11-2	TRBD2	TRBJ2-1
ASSPDREVHNEQF	TRBV11-2	.	TRBJ2-1
ASSLGDFYSGANVLT	TRBV5-1	.	TRBJ2-6
ASSSGTGIYQPQH	TRBV7-9	TRBD1	TRBJ1-5
ASREKQGVYGYT	TRBV6-5	.	TRBJ1-2
ASSLTGLYNSPLH	TRBV5-5	.	TRBJ1-6
ASWGGGSSGNTIY	TRBV6-6	.	TRBJ1-3
ASSPTFDRATGELF	TRBV5-1	TRBD1	TRBJ2-2
AISGDRANTGELF	TRBV10-3	TRBD1	TRBJ2-2
ASSKTGIQPQH	TRBV6-2/TRBV6-3	TRBD1	TRBJ1-5